What follows describes a single T cell receptor (beta chain). Its target is not known. The sample comes from a study of CD8 T cells in ankylosing spondylitis. The V end was cut by 0 bases, the J end by 4 bases, with 18 bases between. The germline V gene encodes CDR1 MNHEY and CDR2 SMNVEV (reference sequence). The CDR3 spans 18 residues. Whole-study results and caveats: There was a TCR beta motif, made of several highly homologous variants, that appeared characteristic of ankylosing spondylitis blood. Certain motif variants had earlier been reported in reactive arthritis synovial fluid and blood. Clones linked to disease, bearing a CD8+ phenotype, were relatively rare in peripheral blood.

TCRdb processed the 5' RACE reads anew with MiXCR; each CDR3 protein has one entry. The top ten clones hold 13% to 15% of a sample with approximately 140,000 distinct CDR3 sequences, around 43% of them seen once. This TCR derives from a male donor with ankylosing spondylitis. The chain combines TRBV27 with TRBJ2-2; D possibly corresponds to TRBD2 (5 bases). The sequenced material came from synovial fluid, either unsorted or a sorted T cell fraction (not recorded which). The CDR3, as DNA: TGTGCCAGCAGTTTATCGGGATGGAATATGGGAGCCACCGGGGAGCTGTTTTTT. This codes for CASSLSGWNMGATGELFF.